This T cell receptor (beta chain) was captured by sequencing in a study of blood T cell repertoires in COVID-19 (dated by TCRdb to about 2020). Regarding the research as a whole: Collaborator samples came from the United States, Italy and Spain and covered acute and convalescent phases of COVID-19. The material from the prospective study consisted of cDNA or gDNA derived from T cells, B-cell-depleted T cells, or PBMCs. Subjects who had been exposed to COVID-19, were actively infected with it, or had recovered from it provided the deeply sampled blood TCRbeta repertoires that made up the dataset. The repertoires were released in a freely available public database intended as a resource for research on the immune response to SARS-CoV-2. The samples were drawn from two sources: the first 160 participants of the ongoing ImmuneRACE study, and 1,200 or so subjects contributed by 6 global collaborators. Sample metadata almost always included a de-identified subject ID, COVID-19 status, age in years and sex. Where available, HLA class I and class II types were taken from metadata supplied by the sample provider and were not determined by assay-based typing.

Turning to this clone: Its specific antigen is unknown. Within one base of it there is no much larger clone, and no base qualities were kept.

Trimming removed 10 bases from V and 4 bases from J, leaving 17 bases between the germline ends. The CDR3 has 13 amino acids, counting the end cysteine and phenylalanine. CDR3 DNA is the only sequence kept; it has 39 bases, read in frame from the first base. For CDR1 and CDR2, the germline V gene lists SGHTS and YDEGEE. The immunoSEQ Assay, a bias-controlled multiplex PCR, was used to amplify TCRbeta CDR3 regions from genomic DNA. The paper's data handling went like this. The number of nucleated cells in each sample was estimated by amplification of reference gene primers within the assay. To quantify the absolute abundance of each unique TCRbeta CDR3 rearrangement, sequence reads were collapsed and filtered. For each sample, productive Simpson clonality was calculated by taking the square root of Simpson's diversity index across productive rearrangements. TCRdb took over this immuneACCESS table, retaining in-frame rearrangements with V and J assigned. Such tables are incomplete; in checked studies, under half of the missing clones stem from an unresolved V gene, and the remainder is unexplained. Clone size and V and J calls were adopted from that table, with D and trimming inferred from the DNA. The table for this sample lists about 62,000 clones; roughly four fifths of them were counted only once. The ten largest make up roughly 6.7% of the sample.

General conclusions and limits of the study: The amount of clinical and demographic metadata varied by source and participant and was provided uncurated.

Collaborating institutions collected whole blood in K2EDTA tubes following their own protocols. For TCRbeta analysis, collaborators shipped samples as frozen whole blood, isolated PBMCs, or DNA extracted from either of those sample types. This TCR was recovered from a woman aged 45-59 years with active or convalescent COVID-19. Sequencing was carried out using peripheral blood. The rearrangement combines TRBV5-8 with TRBJ1-2, with no confidently assigned D gene. In nucleotide form, the sequence is TGTGCCGGAAGGACTAGGGCTAGCTATGGCTACACCTTC. It translates as CAGRTRASYGYTF.